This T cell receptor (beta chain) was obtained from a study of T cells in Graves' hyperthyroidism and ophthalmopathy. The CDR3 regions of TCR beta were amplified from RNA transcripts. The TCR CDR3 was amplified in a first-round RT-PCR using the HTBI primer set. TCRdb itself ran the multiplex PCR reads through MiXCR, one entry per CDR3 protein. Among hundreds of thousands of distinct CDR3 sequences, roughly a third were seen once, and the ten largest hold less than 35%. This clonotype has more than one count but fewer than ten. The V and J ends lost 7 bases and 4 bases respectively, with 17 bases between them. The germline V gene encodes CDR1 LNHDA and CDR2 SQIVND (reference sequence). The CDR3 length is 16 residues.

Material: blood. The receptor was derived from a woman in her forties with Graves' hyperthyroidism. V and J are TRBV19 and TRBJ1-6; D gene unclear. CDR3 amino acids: CASTSRIYGYNSPLHF. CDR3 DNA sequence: TGTGCCAGTACCTCAAGAATTTACGGGTATAATTCACCCCTCCACTTT.